These 15 T cell receptor beta chains originate from one sample sequenced in a study of tumour-infiltrating T cells in Burkitt lymphoma. Method: immunoSEQ multiplex PCR; TCRdb's copy keeps in-frame clones and lacks some. The data hold roughly 9,100 clones, with less than 65% observed a single time. The sequenced sample consisted of tumor tissue. Receptors were obtained from a human donor with diffuse large B-cell lymphoma.

The genes are TRBV4-1 and TRBJ2-1; the D gene could be TRBD1 or TRBD2 (6 bases each). The V end was cut by 0 bases, the J end by 9 bases, with 15 bases between. There are 15 residues in the CDR3. CDR1 and CDR2 from the germline V gene are MGHRA and YSYEKL. The CDR3 protein is CASSQDSSGAGEQFF. The CDR3, as DNA: TGCGCCAGCAGCCAAGATTCTTCGGGGGCTGGTGAGCAGTTCTTC.

The J gene is TRBJ2-2, the V gene TRBV9, with D perhaps matching TRBD1 (6 bases). Germline V gene sequence: CDR1 SGDLS, CDR2 YYNGEE. CDR3 length: 16 amino acids. Trimming shortened V by 0 bases and J by 0 bases, and 9 bases separated the two germline ends. Here the CDR3 reads CASSVGQAANTGELFF. The CDR3 DNA reads as TGTGCCAGCAGCGTAGGACAGGCGGCGAACACCGGGGAGCTGTTTTTT.

This clone has a handful of counts. The genes are TRBV19 and TRBJ1-5; D is perhaps TRBD1 (5 bases). The CDR3 extends over 14 amino acids. The ends were cut back, 4 bases at V and 2 bases at J, with 9 bases in the middle. Germline values: CDR1 LNHDA, CDR2 SQIVND (reference sequence). This chain's CDR3 is CASSTTGGNQPQHF. The DNA for the CDR3 is TGTGCCAGTAGTACAACGGGGGGCAATCAGCCCCAGCATTTT.

The chain combines TRBV11-1 with TRBJ1-1; D gene unclear. V shed 3 bases and J shed 0 bases, with 5 bases lying between them. Germline V CDR1 and CDR2: SGHAT, FQDESV (reference sequence). The CDR3 extends over 13 amino acids. The chain's CDR3 is CASSFWMNTEAFF. For the CDR3, the DNA is TGTGCCAGCAGCTTTTGGATGAACACTGAAGCTTTCTTT.

This chain uses TRBV28 with TRBJ1-6, with TRBD1 as a possible D gene (5 bases). Germline values: CDR1 MDHEN, CDR2 SYDVKM. This CDR3 contains 14 residues. V dropped 6 bases and J dropped 1 base, with 7 bases sitting between them. The DNA for the CDR3 is TGTGCCAGCAGCGGGGGTTCCTATAATTCACCCCTCCACTTT. Protein product: CASSGGSYNSPLHF.

This clone was seen only once. The rearrangement links TRBV2 to TRBJ2-3; the match to TRBD1 covers 9 bases. Germline CDR1 and CDR2: SNHLY and FYNNEI. Trimming at V came to 6 bases and at J to 11 bases, leaving 6 bases not matched to a gene. The CDR3 contains 12 residues. Here the CDR3 DNA reads TGTGCCAGCAGCCTGGGACAGGGAGAGCAGTATTTT. Amino acid sequence: CASSLGQGEQYF.

This clone was observed a few times. V gene TRBV5-1 combines with J gene TRBJ2-5; D may be TRBD1 or TRBD2 (6 bases each). V was cut by 2 bases and J by 5 bases, with 16 bases left in between. The germline gives CDR1 SGHRS, CDR2 YFSETQ. This CDR3 is 15 amino acids long. The DNA of the CDR3 is TGCGCCAGCAGCTTTTACGGGGGCGGTGGGGAGACCCAGTACTTC. Residues: CASSFYGGGGETQYF.

V and J are TRBV19 and TRBJ1-5; D not resolved. Germline CDR1 is LNHDA and CDR2 is SQIVND (reference sequence). V was cut by 5 bases and J by 5 bases, with 10 bases left in between. The CDR3 spans 13 residues. CDR3 sequence reads: CASSPMDYQPQHF. The CDR3 DNA follows: TGTGCCAGTAGTCCCATGGACTATCAGCCCCAGCATTTT.

The chain joins TRBV7-9 to TRBJ1-4; 9 positions agree with TRBD1. Germline CDR1 is SEHNR and CDR2 is FQNEAQ (reference sequence). V lost 5 bases and J lost 7; bases outside the gene matches: 11. The CDR3 contains 16 residues. The DNA of the CDR3 is TGTGCCAGCAGCCCTAGAGGGGGGACAGGGAGTGAAAAACTGTTTTTT. Translated, it gives CASSPRGGTGSEKLFF.

This rearrangement joins TRBV27 to TRBJ1-1; possibly TRBD1 for D (5 bases). Germline CDR1 MNHEY, CDR2 SMNVEV (reference sequence). Trimming shortened V by 6 bases and J by 7 bases, and 12 bases separated the two germline ends. The CDR3 totals 12 residues. The CDR3 loop reads CASREGTNEAFF. CDR3 nucleotide sequence: TGTGCCAGCAGAGAAGGGACTAATGAAGCTTTCTTT.

The chain couples TRBV19 to TRBJ1-6; possible D gene TRBD1, 6 bases. Germline V CDR1 and CDR2: LNHDA, SQIVND (reference sequence). The CDR3 covers 14 residues. V lost 7 bases and J 4 bases, leaving 11 bases between the germline ends. The DNA of the CDR3 is TGTGCCAGTATCTCAGGGGTTTATAATTCACCCCTCCACTTT. Amino acid sequence: CASISGVYNSPLHF. The full variable domain, with the rest looked up from reference TRBV19 and TRBJ1-6, is DGGITQSPKYLFRKEGQNVTLSCEQNLNHDAMYWYRQDPGQGLRLIYYSQIVNDFQKGDIAEGYSVSREKKESFPLTVTSAQKNPTAFYLCASISGVYNSPLHFGNGTRLTVT.

V and J are TRBV28 and TRBJ1-5, with a possible D match to TRBD1 (5 bases). Deletions cut 8 bases from V and 5 bases from J, with 10 bases between. This CDR3 is 12 amino acids long. Per germline, CDR1 MDHEN and CDR2 SYDVKM. Here the CDR3 DNA reads TGTGCCAGCTTAGGAGGGGATCAGCCCCAGCATTTT. It codes for CASLGGDQPQHF.

This clone occurred a few times. V is TRBV5-6 and J is TRBJ1-1; the D gene is possibly TRBD1 (5 bases). This CDR3 contains 14 residues. V lost 7 bases, J lost 1 base, and 14 bases lay in between. In germline, CDR1 is SGHDT, CDR2 YYEEEE. The CDR3 DNA reads as TGTGCCAGCGTAGAGTTCCAGGGGAACACTGAAGCTTTCTTT. It yields the protein CASVEFQGNTEAFF.

The gene calls are TRBV19 and TRBJ1-1; no clear D. Deletions cut 1 base from V and 4 bases from J, with 7 bases between. The CDR3 spans 13 residues. In germline, CDR1 is LNHDA, CDR2 SQIVND (reference sequence). The CDR3 is CASSIGVGTEAFF. Here the CDR3 DNA reads TGTGCCAGTAGTATAGGCGTTGGCACTGAAGCTTTCTTT.

This clone turned up a few times. J is TRBJ1-2 and V is TRBV10-1; D unclear. Per the germline V gene, CDR1 is WNHNN and CDR2 is SYGVQD (reference sequence). The ends were cut back, 6 bases at V and 4 bases at J, with 12 bases in the middle. This CDR3 region has 13 residues. The CDR3 nucleotides are TGCGCCAGCAGCCCCGCAGCGCCCTATGGCTACACCTTC. Translation: CASSPAAPYGYTF.